The following is a TCR beta chain sequence with its context. The entry originates in a study of T cell responses to AZD1222 COVID-19 vaccine. The CDR3 runs 17 residues. V was cut by 4 bases and J by 0 bases, with 19 bases left in between. The germline V gene encodes CDR1 SGHRS and CDR2 YFSETQ. Repertoires were generated with immunoSEQ multiplex PCR, while TCRdb's copy carries only in-frame clones and drops some. This sample has approximately 150,000 clones, with 70% to 90% found just once. Sample: peripheral blood, taken 28 days after the second AZD1222 dose. The V gene is TRBV5-1, the J gene TRBJ1-1, with D unclear. This receptor was taken from an adult who received the AZD1222 COVID-19 vaccine. This CDR3 reads CASSPTLISGMNTEAFF. The CDR3, as DNA: TGCGCCAGCAGCCCGACCCTAATTTCAGGAATGAACACTGAAGCTTTCTTT. Using reference TRBV5-1 and TRBJ1-1 for the parts outside the CDR3, the full variable domain is KAGVTQTPRYLIKTRGQQVTLSCSPISGHRSVSWYQQTPGQGLQFLFEYFSETQRNKGNFPGRFSGRQFSNSRSEMNVSTLELGDSALYLCASSPTLISGMNTEAFFGQGTRLTVV.